Listed below are T cell receptor beta chains from one sample, sequenced in a study of T cells in Graves' hyperthyroidism and ophthalmopathy. Using its own MiXCR run on the multiplex PCR reads, TCRdb lists one record per CDR3 protein. Here the sample spans 800,000 or so distinct CDR3 sequences, roughly 37% being singletons. The sample consisted of blood. These receptors were obtained from a man between 18 and 35 years old with Graves' hyperthyroidism. The CDR3 runs from the conserved cysteine through the conserved F or W. Fields, in order: D gene, clone size, CDR3 length, V gene, J gene, CDR3 DNA, CDR3 protein. A D gene is named only where the DNA matches it firmly. Only some rows state a clone size, as once, few, many or a class for expanded clones.

NA	many	13	TRBV2	TRBJ1-1	TGTGCCAGCAGTACCTACACGAACACTGAAGCTTTCTTT	CASSTYTNTEAFF
NA	NA	12	TRBV29-1	TRBJ1-2	TGCAGCTTAGTTAGGGAGGGGGATGGCTACACCTTC	CSLVREGDGYTF
NA	NA	14	TRBV15	TRBJ1-4	TGTGCCACCAGCAGAGATAGGCGGAGTGAAAAACTGTTTTTT	CATSRDRRSEKLFF
TRBD1	NA	11	TRBV10-2	TRBJ2-2	TGCGCCAGCAGTGCCGGAGACAGGGGGCTTTTT	CASSAGDRGLF
NA	many	14	TRBV7-2	TRBJ2-5	TGTGCCAGCAGCCGCCCAGGATACCAAGAGACCCAGTACTTC	CASSRPGYQETQYF
NA	once	15	TRBV6-5	TRBJ1-5	TGTGCCAGCAGACTTACGGGACTAGCGGAAGAGACCCAGCATTTT	CASRLTGLAEETQHF
NA	few	14	TRBV5-6	TRBJ1-1	TGTGCCAGCAGCTCGTGGGGCGAGTCATCTGAAGCTTTCTTT	CASSSWGESSEAFF
NA	few	15	TRBV20-1	TRBJ1-5	TGCAGTGCTAGAGTTTCAGGGGCAGGGAATCAGCCCCAGCATTTT	CSARVSGAGNQPQHF
NA	many	11	TRBV29-1	TRBJ1-1	TGCAGCTGCGGGGGGGATACTGAAGCTTTCTTT	CSCGGDTEAFF
NA	NA	13	TRBV12-3/TRBV12-4	TRBJ2-7	TGTGCCAGCAGTTACGGACCAGACTACGAGCAGTACTTC	CASSYGPDYEQYF
TRBD1	NA	16	TRBV2	TRBJ2-7	TGTGCCAGCAGTGAGGGGGTACAGGGGTTCCTCTACGAGCAGTACTTC	CASSEGVQGFLYEQYF
NA	NA	15	TRBV7-2	TRBJ1-4	TGTGCCAGCAGCTATCGGGGGAGCCTGAATGAAAAACTGTTTTTT	CASSYRGSLNEKLFF
NA	NA	16	TRBV6-5	TRBJ2-2	TGTGCCAGCACTTACATCAGACAGCTGAACACCGGGGAGCTGTTTTTT	CASTYIRQLNTGELFF
NA	few	13	TRBV7-9	TRBJ1-1	TGTGCCAGCAGCTTACTCAAGGGGGAGGAAGCTTTCTTT	CASSLLKGEEAFF
NA	NA	13	TRBV20-1	TRBJ2-2	TGCAGTGCATTGACAGAACTAACCGGGGAGCTGTTTTTT	CSALTELTGELFF
TRBD2	NA	16	TRBV7-2	TRBJ2-7	TGTGCCAGCAGCCCTCGAGGCGGGACTAGAATCTACGAGCAGTACTTC	CASSPRGGTRIYEQYF
NA	NA	13	TRBV5-1	TRBJ2-7	TGCGCCAGCAGCGGGGTGTTGTCCTACGAGCAGTACTTC	CASSGVLSYEQYF
NA	NA	13	TRBV9	TRBJ2-7	TGTGCCAGCAGCCAAGGGATGAGCTACGAGCAGTACTTC	CASSQGMSYEQYF
NA	many	14	TRBV20-1	TRBJ1-5	TGCAGTGCTAGAGACCCATTGGGCACAGGGACCCAGCATTTT	CSARDPLGTGTQHF
TRBD1	few	15	TRBV19	TRBJ1-4	TGTGCCAGTAGAGCAGGGGGCGCATTAGGTGAAAAACTGTTTTTT	CASRAGGALGEKLFF
NA	few	15	TRBV20-1	TRBJ2-7	TGCAGTGCCAACAGGGTATCTGGACCCCTCTACGAGCAGTACTTC	CSANRVSGPLYEQYF
NA	NA	13	TRBV10-2	TRBJ1-5	TGTGCCACCGGCCGGGACCGCGATCAGCCCCAGCATTTT	CATGRDRDQPQHF